This T cell receptor (beta chain) is from a study of shared clonotypes between healthy human individuals. The authors split each subset's genomic DNA evenly across several immunoSEQ plates. The replicate PCRs on unsorted PBMC were given 300 ng DNA, which is around 31,000 T cell genomes. Unsorted PBMC DNA underwent sequencing on ten immunoSEQ deep assay plates. The protocol was immunoSEQ multiplex PCR, while the TCRdb copy is restricted to in-frame clones and leaves out a portion. The repertoire holds about 490,000 clones, with approximately 78% as singletons. The table lists this clone with a count of one. Among the donors, all were Caucasian adults who lived in Nashville, Tennessee. The V and J ends lost 7 bases and 1 base respectively, with 15 bases between them. CDR1 is SQVTM, CDR2 ANQGSEA, per germline. CDR3 length: 14 amino acids.

This TCR was sampled from a woman between 40 and 55 years old in good health. Some clones in this sample may be carry-over from other donors' samples. Input material: PBMCs. V and J are TRBV29-1 and TRBJ2-3; a weak D match, TRBD1 (6 bases). This CDR3 is CSARRQERTDTQYF. The CDR3 DNA sequence: TGCAGCGCCCGCCGACAGGAGCGCACAGATACGCAGTATTTT.